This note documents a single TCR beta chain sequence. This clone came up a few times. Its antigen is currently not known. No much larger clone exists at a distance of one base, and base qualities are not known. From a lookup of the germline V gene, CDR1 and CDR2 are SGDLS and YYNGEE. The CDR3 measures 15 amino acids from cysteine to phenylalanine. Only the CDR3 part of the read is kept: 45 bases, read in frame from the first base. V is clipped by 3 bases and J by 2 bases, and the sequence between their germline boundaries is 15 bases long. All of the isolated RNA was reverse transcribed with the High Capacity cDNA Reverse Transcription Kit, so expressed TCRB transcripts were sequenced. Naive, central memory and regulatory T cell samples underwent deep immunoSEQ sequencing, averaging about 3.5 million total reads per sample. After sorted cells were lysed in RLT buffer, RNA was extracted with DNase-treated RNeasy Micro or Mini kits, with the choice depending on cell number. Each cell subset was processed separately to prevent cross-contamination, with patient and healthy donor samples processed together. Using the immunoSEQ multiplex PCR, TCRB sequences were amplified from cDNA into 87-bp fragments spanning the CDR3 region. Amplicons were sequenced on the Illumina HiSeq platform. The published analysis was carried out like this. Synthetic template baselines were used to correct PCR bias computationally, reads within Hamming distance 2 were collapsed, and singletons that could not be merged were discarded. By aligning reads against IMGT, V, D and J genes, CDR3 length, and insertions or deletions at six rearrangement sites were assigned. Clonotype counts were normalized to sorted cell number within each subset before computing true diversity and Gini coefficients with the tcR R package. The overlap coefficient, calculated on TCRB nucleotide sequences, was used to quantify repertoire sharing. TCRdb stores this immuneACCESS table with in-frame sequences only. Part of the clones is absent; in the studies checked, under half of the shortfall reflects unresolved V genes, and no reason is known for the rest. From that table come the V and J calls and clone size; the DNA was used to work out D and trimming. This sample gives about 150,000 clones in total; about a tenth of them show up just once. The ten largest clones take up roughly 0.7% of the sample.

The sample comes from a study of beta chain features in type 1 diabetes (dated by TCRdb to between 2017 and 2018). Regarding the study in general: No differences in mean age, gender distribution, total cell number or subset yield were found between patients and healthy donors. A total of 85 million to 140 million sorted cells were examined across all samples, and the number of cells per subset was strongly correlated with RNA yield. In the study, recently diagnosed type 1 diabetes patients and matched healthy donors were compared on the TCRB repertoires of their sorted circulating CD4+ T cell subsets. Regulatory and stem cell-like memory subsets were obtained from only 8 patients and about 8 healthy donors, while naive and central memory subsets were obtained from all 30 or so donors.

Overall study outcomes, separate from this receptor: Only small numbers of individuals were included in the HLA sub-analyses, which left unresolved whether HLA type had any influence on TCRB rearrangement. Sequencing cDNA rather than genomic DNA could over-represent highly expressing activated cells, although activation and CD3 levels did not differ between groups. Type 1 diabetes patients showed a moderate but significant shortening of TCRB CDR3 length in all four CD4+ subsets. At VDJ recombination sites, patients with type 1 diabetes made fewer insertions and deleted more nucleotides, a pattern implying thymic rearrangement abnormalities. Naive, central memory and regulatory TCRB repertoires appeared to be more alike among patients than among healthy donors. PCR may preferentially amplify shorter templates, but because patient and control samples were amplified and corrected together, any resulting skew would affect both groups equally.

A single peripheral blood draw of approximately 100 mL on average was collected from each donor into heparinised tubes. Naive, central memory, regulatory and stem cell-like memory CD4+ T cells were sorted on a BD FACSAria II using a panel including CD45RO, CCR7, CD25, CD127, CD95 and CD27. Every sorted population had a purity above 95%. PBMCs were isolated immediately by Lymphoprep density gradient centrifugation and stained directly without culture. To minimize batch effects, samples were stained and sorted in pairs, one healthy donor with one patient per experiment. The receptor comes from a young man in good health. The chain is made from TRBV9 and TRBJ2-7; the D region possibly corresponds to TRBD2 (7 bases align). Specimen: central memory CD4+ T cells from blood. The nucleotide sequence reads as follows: TGTGCCAGCAGCGCCCCTGGGGGGGGCACCTACGAGCAGTACTTC. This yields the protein CASSAPGGGTYEQYF.